Given below is one T cell receptor beta chain in context. The data were obtained in a study of shared clonotypes between healthy human individuals. Sequencing was performed on unsorted PBMC DNA using ten immunoSEQ deep assay plates. Libraries were prepared by immunoSEQ multiplex PCR; TCRdb keeps only in-frame clonotypes and omits some of them. The table has about 510,000 clones, roughly 85% seen once; the top ten hold roughly an eighth. Germline trimming cut 4 bases from V and 5 bases from J; bases unmatched to any gene: 3. Germline CDR1 is SGHVS and CDR2 is FNYEAQ. The CDR3 extends over 15 amino acids.

The chain couples TRBV7-6 to TRBJ2-2; 11 nucleotides agree with TRBD2. The clonotype originates from a woman in her forties in good health. Some clones in this sample may be carry-over from other donors' samples. The sequencing input was PBMCs. The CDR3 loop reads CASSSGLAGTGELFF. The CDR3 bases are TGTGCCAGCAGCTCTGGACTAGCGGGTACCGGGGAGCTGTTTTTT.